The source of this TCR beta chain is a study of OX40 agonist ivuxolimab in advanced cancers. Findings of the study overall: CD4+ and CD8+ blood T cells expanded clonally by week 6 at 0.1 to 3.0 mg/kg. Normalized T-cell clonal expansion was also low in some nonresponders.

With regard to this clone: Antigen specificity is unknown.

Germline V lookup: CDR1 KGHSH, CDR2 LQKENI. V trimming: 6 bases; J trimming: 6 bases; junction bases outside the gene matches: 7. There are 16 residues in the CDR3. Here immunoSEQ multiplex PCR was the method, and the copy in TCRdb shows in-frame clones only, minus some. This table has more than 55,000 clones, approximately 88% appearing once. This receptor was obtained from an adult with an advanced solid tumor such as melanoma, head and neck, liver or kidney cancer. V and J are TRBV18 and TRBJ2-1; TRBD2 matches at 14 bases. The starting material was CD4+ or CD8+ T cells sorted from blood, obtained in a trial of the OX40 agonist ivuxolimab. For the CDR3, the DNA is TGTGCCAGCTCTCCTTGGACTAGCGGGAGGCTCAATGAGCAGTTCTTC. This translates into CASSPWTSGRLNEQFF.